Presented here are 22 T cell receptor beta chains from one specimen sequenced in a study of T-cell memory formation after mild COVID-19. MiXCR, applied by TCRdb to the 5' RACE reads, yields one record per CDR3 protein. Of hundreds of thousands of distinct CDR3 sequences in the sample, over 15% were seen once. The sample consisted of PBMCs or a T cell subset sorted from them (not recorded which). The source is a man younger than 35 who had mild COVID-19 (a few samples of this study predate the infection). Cell type and time point are not known.

This clonotype has just a few counts. The chain couples TRBV20-1 to TRBJ2-2; D may be TRBD1 or TRBD2 (6 bases each). Germline-derived CDR1 and CDR2 are DFQATT and SNEGSKA (reference sequence). V lost 6 bases and J lost 0, with 14 bases in between. The CDR3 is made up of 15 amino acids. This CDR3 reads CSAPLGGSNTGELFF. CDR3 DNA: TGCAGTGCCCCTCTGGGGGGCTCGAACACCGGGGAGCTGTTTTTT.

In this sample, this clonotype turned up a few times. The rearrangement links TRBV4-1 to TRBJ1-5, with unresolved D. The CDR3 runs to 15 residues. V lost 3 bases, J lost 1 base, and 10 bases lay in between. Germline V CDR1 and CDR2: MGHRA, YSYEKL. The CDR3 loop reads CASSQDGQSNQPQHF. In DNA form, the CDR3 reads TGCGCCAGCAGCCAGGACGGTCAAAGCAATCAGCCCCAGCATTTT.

This clonotype was observed a handful of times. CDR3: CSGLPGGTDTEAFF. Written as DNA, the CDR3 is TGCAGCGGCCTTCCGGGCGGGACAGATACTGAAGCTTTCTTT. The V and J genes are TRBV29-1 and TRBJ1-1, with TRBD1 matching 7 bases. This CDR3 contains 14 residues. With 7 bases clipped from V and 5 bases from J, the junction kept 13 bases outside the gene matches. The germline gives CDR1 SQVTM, CDR2 ANQGSEA.

This clonotype showed up just a few times. The gene calls are TRBV7-3 and TRBJ2-1, with TRBD2 matching over 9 bases. The CDR3 spans 15 residues. Unmatched junction bases numbered 9, after V lost 5 bases and J lost 7 bases. Germline CDR1 and CDR2: SGHTA and FQGTGA. DNA for the CDR3: TGTGCCAGCAGCCTAAGCGGGGGGTCAGGAAATGAGCAGTTCTTC. It specifies CASSLSGGSGNEQFF.

This clonotype was detected a few times. V usage is TRBV4-1 and J usage is TRBJ2-5; TRBD2 aligns across 11 bases. CDR3 length equals 17 residues. CDR1 MGHRA and CDR2 YSYEKL come from the germline V gene. V was pared by 0 bases and J by 4 bases, with 7 bases of the junction left unmatched. CDR3 in amino acids: CASSQELAGDLRETQYF. DNA of the CDR3: TGCGCCAGCAGCCAAGAACTAGCGGGGGATCTTAGAGAGACCCAGTACTTC.

The V gene is TRBV28, the J gene TRBJ2-4; 9 bases line up with TRBD1. The J segment lost 3 bases and the V segment lost 5 bases, leaving 14 bases of the junction unmatched. This CDR3 spans 18 amino acids. CDR1 and CDR2 (germline): MDHEN, SYDVKM. CDR3 in DNA: TGTGCCAGCAGTCAATATACCGGGACAGGGTTGGACAAAAACATTCAGTACTTC. It translates to CASSQYTGTGLDKNIQYF.

The rearrangement links TRBV6-6 to TRBJ1-1; possible D gene TRBD1, 5 bases. This CDR3 has 12 residues. V dropped 6 bases and J dropped 4 bases, with 9 bases sitting between them. CDR1 and CDR2 from the germline V gene are MNHNY and SVGAGI (reference sequence). The CDR3 DNA reads TGTGCCAGCAGCAGGGTTTCCACTGAAGCTTTCTTT. Its translation is CASSRVSTEAFF.

J is TRBJ1-2 and V is TRBV6-2 or TRBV6-3; the D gene is possibly TRBD1 (6 bases). V was clipped by 5 bases and J by 6 bases, with 13 bases between them. The germline V gene encodes CDR1 MNHEY and CDR2 SVGEGT. The CDR3 is 13 amino acids. CDR3 amino acids: CASSRPTGNGYTF. CDR3 DNA sequence: TGTGCCAGCAGTAGGCCAACAGGGAATGGCTACACCTTC.

This clonotype was picked up a small number of times. The rearrangement joins TRBV20-1 to TRBJ2-3; 9 bases align to TRBD1. V shed 1 base, J shed 4 bases, and the junction held 9 bases outside the gene matches. The CDR3 runs 16 residues. Germline V gives CDR1 DFQATT, CDR2 SNEGSKA (reference sequence). In DNA, the CDR3 is TGCAGTGCTAGAGGACCGGGACAGGGTATCGCAGATACGCAGTATTTT. As protein: CSARGPGQGIADTQYF.

This clonotype was detected only a few times. The chain combines TRBV6-5 with TRBJ2-3; TRBD2 is a possible D gene (6 bases). Germline CDR1 reads MNHEY; CDR2 reads SVGAGI. Between the trimmed V and J ends, which lost 4 bases and 4 bases, there was a span of 12 bases. CDR3 size: 14 residues. CDR3 sequence reads: CASSSPGVPDTQYF. The CDR3, as DNA: TGTGCCAGCAGTTCCCCGGGGGTACCAGATACGCAGTATTTT.

This chain joins TRBV6-5 and TRBJ2-6; weak D call: TRBD1 (5 bases). Germline V gene lookup returns CDR1 MNHEY and CDR2 SVGAGI. This CDR3 has 19 amino acids. Trimming removed 5 bases from V and 0 bases from J, with 20 bases in between. This chain's CDR3 is CASSRPLGHRFSGANVLTF. CDR3 nucleotide sequence: TGTGCCAGCAGTCGCCCTCTCGGACACCGATTCTCTGGGGCCAACGTCCTGACTTTC.

J is TRBJ1-1 and V is TRBV7-3; D gene uncertain. Germline assignment: CDR1 SGHTA and CDR2 FQGTGA. The CDR3 totals 14 residues. Trimming cost V 5 bases and J 1 base, with 11 bases left between them. CDR3: CASSKGPRNTEAFF. The DNA for the CDR3 is TGTGCCAGCAGCAAAGGGCCCAGGAACACTGAAGCTTTCTTT.

The chain links TRBV6-4 to TRBJ1-5, with 8 positions matching TRBD1. With V trimmed by 4 bases and J by 6 bases, 8 bases remained unmatched. Germline V gene sequence: CDR1 MRHNA, CDR2 SNTAGT. The CDR3 is 15 amino acids. The CDR3 DNA follows: TGTGCCAGCAGTGCCGAAGACAGGGGCGGTCAGCCCCAGCATTTT. Translation gives CASSAEDRGGQPQHF.

CDR3 loop: CASSFPGGPYNEQFF. For the CDR3, the DNA is TGTGCCAGCAGCTTTCCCGGGGGGCCCTACAATGAGCAGTTCTTC. V gene TRBV7-9 combines with J gene TRBJ2-1; maybe TRBD2 (7 bases). V was pared by 3 bases and J by 2 bases, with 11 bases between. CDR1 is SEHNR, CDR2 FQNEAQ, per germline (reference sequence). The length of the CDR3 is 15 residues.

This chain connects TRBV5-5 to TRBJ1-3, with a tentative D call TRBD1 (5 bases). CDR1 SGHKS and CDR2 YYEKEE come from the germline V gene (reference sequence). The CDR3 runs to 15 residues. V was shortened by 0 bases and J by 4 bases, with 11 bases between the two germline ends. In DNA, the CDR3 is TGTGCCAGCAGCTTGGGCCACGGACACGGAAACACCATATATTTT. This codes for CASSLGHGHGNTIYF.

This clonotype was found once. The J gene is TRBJ2-1, the V gene TRBV11-2; 9 bases fit TRBD1. Looked up from germline, CDR1 is SGHAT and CDR2 is FQNNGV. The V and J ends lost 4 bases and 9 bases, in that order; junction bases with no gene match: 13. This CDR3 has 16 amino acids. The CDR3 region has the DNA TGTGCCAGCAGCTCACGTGGGACAGGGAGTATTGGTGAGCAGTTCTTC. This encodes CASSSRGTGSIGEQFF.

This clonotype was found a few times. The V call is TRBV20-1, the J call TRBJ1-4, with 7 bases matching TRBD1. CDR3 length: 14 residues. The junction had 11 bases not matched to a gene; V was cut back by 5 bases and J by 8 bases. Germline lookup yields CDR1 DFQATT and CDR2 SNEGSKA (reference sequence). The CDR3 reads CSAPAGQAGEKLFF. DNA of the CDR3: TGCAGTGCTCCTGCTGGACAGGCCGGGGAAAAACTGTTTTTT.

In this sample, this clonotype turned up a few times. The J gene is TRBJ1-4, the V gene TRBV6-2 or TRBV6-3; D unresolved. The CDR3 extends over 12 amino acids. Germline V gene sequence: CDR1 MNHEY, CDR2 SVGEGT. The V end lost 7 bases, the J end lost 6 bases, and 9 bases lay between the germline ends. Here the CDR3 DNA reads TGTGCCAGCACGACTGTATATGAAAAACTGTTTTTT. Protein sequence: CASTTVYEKLFF.

This clonotype appeared a few times. CDR3 nucleotide sequence: TGTGCCAGCGGGGACAGGCCTACTCACTTCTATGGCTACACCTTC. This translates into CASGDRPTHFYGYTF. The gene calls are TRBV6-5 and TRBJ1-2; the match to TRBD1 covers 8 bases. CDR3 length: 15 residues. J was trimmed by 4 bases and V by 8 bases; bases with no gene match: 12. The germline V gene has CDR1 MNHEY and CDR2 SVGAGI.

This chain joins TRBV7-6 and TRBJ1-1; the match to TRBD1 covers 8 bases. From germline, CDR1 is SGHVS and CDR2 FNYEAQ. Trimming took 2 bases from V and 2 from J; bases not matched to a gene: 10. The CDR3 length is 17 residues. This chain's CDR3 is CASSLSSPGGINTEAFF. Here the CDR3 DNA reads TGTGCCAGCAGCTTATCTTCTCCAGGGGGCATAAACACTGAAGCTTTCTTT.

The chain carries TRBV29-1 and TRBJ2-1, with 9 bases that match TRBD2. Losses at the gene ends were 1 base for V and 7 bases for J; bases not matched to a gene: 8. CDR3 size: 15 residues. From germline, CDR1 is SQVTM and CDR2 ANQGSEA. CDR3 residues: CSVEGGLAYGNEQFF. The CDR3 DNA reads as TGCAGCGTTGAAGGGGGACTAGCCTATGGAAATGAGCAGTTCTTC.

CDR3 coding DNA: TGTGCCCAAGGGGGAGGGAACACTGAAGCTTTCTTT. The encoded protein is CAQGGGNTEAFF. The J gene is TRBJ1-1, the V gene TRBV30; D is perhaps TRBD1 (6 bases). V was trimmed by 8 bases and J by 1 base, leaving 11 bases between them. Germline loops: CDR1 GTSNPN, CDR2 SVGIG (reference sequence). The CDR3 length is 12 residues. Variable domain in full (rest from reference TRBV30 and TRBJ1-1): SQTIHQWPATLVQPVGSPLSLECTVEGTSNPNLYWYRQAAGRGLQLLFYSVGIGQISSEVPQNLSASRPQDRQFILSSKKLLLSDSGFYLCAQGGGNTEAFFGQGTRLTVV.